This paragraph covers one T cell receptor (beta chain) sequence. With constant-segment primers, 5'RACE yielded cDNA libraries of TCR alpha and TCR beta that carried sample barcodes and UMIs. One entry per CDR3 protein, called by TCRdb with MiXCR from the 5' RACE reads. The sample has about 140,000 distinct CDR3 sequences, around 15% seen once. The data belong to a study of T-cell memory formation after mild COVID-19. V was clipped by 2 bases and J by 2 bases, with 9 bases between them. Germline loops: CDR1 SQVTM, CDR2 ANQGSEA. The CDR3 has 14 amino acids. The chain couples TRBV29-1 to TRBJ2-2, with D perhaps given as TRBD1 or TRBD2 (5 bases each). The TCR comes from an adult woman who had mild COVID-19 (a few samples of this study predate the infection). Cell type and time point are not known. Input material: PBMCs or a T cell subset sorted from them (not recorded which). The CDR3, as DNA: TGCAGCGTTGAATCGGGACCCAACACCGGGGAGCTGTTTTTT. The encoded protein is CSVESGPNTGELFF.